The 25 T cell receptor beta chains reported below all come from one sample, sequenced in a study of molecular identifiers for immune sequencing clone quantification. One entry per CDR3 protein, called by TCRdb with MiXCR from the PCR reads. The table lists about half a million distinct CDR3 sequences, around 23% of them singletons. Material: naive CD8+ T cells from blood, with Jurkat cell RNA spiked in. The subset is: FACS-sorted CD8+CD4-CCR7+CD45RA+ naive T cells. These receptors were collected from a human donor in good health. Some libraries in this study had Jurkat cell RNA spiked in.

This clonotype was recorded many times. The rearrangement uses TRBV4-3 and TRBJ1-2; 7 bases are a match to TRBD1. Trimming cost V 0 bases and J 4 bases; bases outside gene matches: 5. Germline V gives CDR1 LGHNA, CDR2 YSLEER. CDR3 length equals 15 residues. The CDR3 is CASSQDRQGLYGYTF. In DNA, the CDR3 is TGCGCCAGCAGCCAAGATCGACAGGGACTCTATGGCTACACCTTC.

Notes on this clonotype: A much larger clone differs from this one at a single base, so this may be a read error. The chain links TRBV6-5 to TRBJ2-7; maybe TRBD1 (5 bases). This CDR3 is built from 13 residues. Germline CDR1 and CDR2: MNHEY and SVGAGI. The germline V and J ends were trimmed by 2 bases and 5 bases, with 10 bases remaining between them. The CDR3 spells CASSYGRAHEQYF. The DNA for the CDR3 is TGTGCCAGCAGTTACGGCAGGGCGCACGAGCAGTACTTC.

V usage is TRBV9 and J usage is TRBJ2-1, with 11 bases aligning to TRBD2. Germline V CDR1 and CDR2: SGDLS, YYNGEE. CDR3 length: 15 amino acids. The junction had 5 bases not matched to a gene; V was cut back by 0 bases and J by 9 bases. CDR3 sequence: CASSVGLAGYGEQFF. For the CDR3, the DNA is TGTGCCAGCAGCGTAGGACTAGCGGGATACGGTGAGCAGTTCTTC.

Details on this clonotype: At one end the junction does not follow the germline gene, possibly because of a read error. The CDR3 sequence is CAWRTPLGADVLTF. CDR3 nucleotides: TGTGCCTGGAGGACCCCCCTGGGGGCCGACGTCCTGACTTTC. The V gene is TRBV30, the J gene TRBJ2-6, with a possible D match to TRBD1 (6 bases). CDR1 is GTSNPN, CDR2 SVGIG, per germline (reference sequence). This CDR3 has 14 residues.

In this sample, this clonotype turned up many times. V is TRBV9 and J is TRBJ2-5; perhaps D is TRBD1 or TRBD2 (6 bases each). V lost 3 bases, J lost 3 bases, and 12 bases lay in between. In germline, CDR1 is SGDLS, CDR2 YYNGEE. This CDR3 region has 14 residues. CDR3 sequence reads: CASSAGALKETQYF. DNA for the CDR3: TGTGCCAGCAGCGCGGGGGCCCTTAAAGAGACCCAGTACTTC.

This clonotype has at least ten counts. The chain joins TRBV12-5 to TRBJ2-1; D is ambiguous. This CDR3 contains 14 residues. The germline V gene encodes CDR1 LGHNT and CDR2 FRNRAP. The V and J ends lost 1 base and 5 bases respectively, with 9 bases between them. This CDR3 reads CASGLAPVDNEQFF. CDR3 nucleotide sequence: TGTGCTAGTGGTTTGGCCCCAGTCGACAATGAGCAGTTCTTC.

This clonotype was counted ten times or more. The chain joins TRBV7-2 to TRBJ2-7; D is unclear. The V gene's germline CDR1 is SGHTA and CDR2 FQGNSA. The length of the CDR3 is 16 residues. Trimming pared 0 bases from V and 1 base from J, leaving 13 bases between. The CDR3 spells CASSLAPNPQSYEQYF. Written as DNA, the CDR3 is TGTGCCAGCAGCTTAGCGCCCAACCCTCAATCCTACGAGCAGTACTTC.

Concerning this clonotype itself: With a much larger clone just one base away, this may be a read error. J is TRBJ2-7 and V is TRBV4-1; 8 bases fit TRBD2. The length of the CDR3 is 14 residues. V was pared by 3 bases and J by 5 bases, with 6 bases of the junction left unmatched. Germline lookup yields CDR1 MGHRA and CDR2 YSYEKL. CDR3 in DNA: TGCGCCAGCAGCCAGCGGGTCGGGAGGGACGAGCAGTACTTC. Translating gives CASSQRVGRDEQYF.

This clonotype showed up just a few times. The V call is TRBV20-1, the J call TRBJ2-7, with TRBD2 as a possible D gene (6 bases). This CDR3 is 12 amino acids long. The germline V gene encodes CDR1 DFQATT and CDR2 SNEGSKA (reference sequence). CDR3 coding DNA: TGCAGCCTGGGACGGGGGTTCTACGAGCAGTACTTC. It encodes CSLGRGFYEQYF.

This clonotype was found many times. The chain recombines TRBV13 with TRBJ2-4; TRBD1 aligns across 11 bases. Unmatched junction bases numbered 4, after V lost 4 bases and J lost 8 bases. The CDR3 is made up of 14 amino acids. In germline, CDR1 is PRHDT, CDR2 FYEKMQ (reference sequence). CDR3 coding DNA: TGTGCCAGCAGCTACGGACAGGGGGCCGACATTCAGTACTTC. Its translation: CASSYGQGADIQYF.

This clonotype was counted a single time. This sequence joins TRBV20-1 and TRBJ2-7; 13 positions agree with TRBD2. The germline V gene has CDR1 DFQATT and CDR2 SNEGSKA (reference sequence). The junction had 10 bases not matched to a gene; V was cut back by 1 base and J by 10 bases. The CDR3 covers 15 residues. CDR3 bases: TGCAGTGCTAGAGCCCCCTTACTAGCGGGAGGGGTTCAGTACTTC. It codes for CSARAPLLAGGVQYF.

The chain links TRBV29-1 to TRBJ1-2; 9 nucleotides agree with TRBD1. This CDR3 has 13 residues. J lost 3 bases, V lost 6 bases, and 5 bases had no gene match. CDR1 is SQVTM and CDR2 is ANQGSEA in the germline V gene. The DNA for the CDR3 is TGCAGCGTCAGGACAGGGGCGGACTATGGCTACACCTTC. Encoded protein: CSVRTGADYGYTF.

A remark on this clonotype: The junction departs from the called germline gene at one end, perhaps through a read error. In DNA, the CDR3 is TGTGCCCGGAGTTTTAGCGCGGCAGATACGCAGTATTTT. The encoded protein is CARSFSAADTQYF. The V gene is TRBV30, the J gene TRBJ2-3; maybe TRBD2 (5 bases). Germline CDR1 is GTSNPN and CDR2 is SVGIG (reference sequence). The CDR3 spans 13 residues.

The chain carries TRBV20-1 and TRBJ1-2, with 7 positions matching TRBD1. CDR1 DFQATT and CDR2 SNEGSKA come from the germline V gene (reference sequence). After removal of 6 bases from V and 6 bases from J, the junction contained 16 bases not matched to a gene. The CDR3 totals 15 residues. The CDR3 loop reads CSAPIRTGYVDGYTF. CDR3 coding DNA: TGCAGTGCCCCAATACGGACAGGTTACGTAGATGGCTACACCTTC.

This clonotype was picked up many times. This rearrangement joins TRBV5-4 to TRBJ1-4; D remains unclear. Deletions cut 2 bases from V and 6 bases from J, with 5 bases between. Germline V gene lookup returns CDR1 SGHNT and CDR2 YYREEE (reference sequence). CDR3 length equals 12 residues. CDR3 loop: CASSFNYEKLFF. The DNA of the CDR3 is TGTGCCAGCAGCTTTAATTATGAAAAACTGTTTTTT.

On this clonotype itself: One end of the junction varies from germline; a read error may be responsible. The J gene is TRBJ1-1, the V gene TRBV4-3, with D possibly matching TRBD1 (5 bases). This CDR3 comprises 13 residues. Germline CDR1 LGHNA, CDR2 YSLEER. CDR3 loop: CASSQRTGTEAIF. The CDR3 DNA reads TGCGCCAGCAGCCAACGGACGGGGACTGAAGCTATCTTT.

This clonotype has more than one count but fewer than ten. An end of the junction differs from the germline gene, which may be a read error. The chain has TRBV7-6 and TRBJ2-5, with a weak D call TRBD2 (7 bases). The CDR3 loop spans 16 amino acids. The germline V gene encodes CDR1 SGHVS and CDR2 FNYEAQ. The CDR3 DNA is TGTGCCAGCAGCTTAGTTACGGGGGGCGGAGGAGAGCCCCAGTACTTC. Protein product: CASSLVTGGGGEPQYF.

This clonotype was seen ten or more times. CDR3 residues: CASSFRDGAYGKLFF. The CDR3 coding sequence is TGTGCCAGCAGCTTCCGGGACGGTGCTTATGGAAAACTGTTTTTT. V and J are TRBV7-8 and TRBJ1-4, with a possible D match to TRBD1 (5 bases). The CDR3 contains 15 residues. CDR1 and CDR2 from the germline V gene are SGHVS and FQNEAQ. V was cut by 3 bases and J by 10 bases, with 18 bases left in between.

The rearrangement uses TRBV6-2 or TRBV6-3 and TRBJ2-3; 11 bases are a match to TRBD2. Germline V CDR1 and CDR2: MNHEY, SVGEGT. Germline trimming cut 6 bases from V and 2 bases from J; bases unmatched to any gene: 10. This CDR3 comprises 17 residues. CDR3 residues: CASSLVPGLADTDTQYF. The CDR3 region has the DNA TGTGCCAGCAGCCTCGTCCCGGGACTAGCGGACACAGATACGCAGTATTTT.

At least ten counts were recorded for this clonotype. V is TRBV4-1 and J is TRBJ1-1; D is possibly TRBD1 (6 bases). The germline V and J ends were trimmed by 0 bases and 3 bases, with 14 bases remaining between them. The germline V gene has CDR1 MGHRA and CDR2 YSYEKL. The CDR3 totals 16 residues. In nucleotides, the CDR3 is TGCGCCAGCAGCCAAGAGCCAGGGGCTACCTACACTGAAGCTTTCTTT. It translates to CASSQEPGATYTEAFF.

The table lists this clonotype with a count of one. This chain joins TRBV4-3 and TRBJ2-7; possible D gene TRBD2, 6 bases. The CDR3 covers 14 residues. From germline, CDR1 is LGHNA and CDR2 YSLEER. Trimming cost V 4 bases and J 4 bases, with 14 bases left between them. The CDR3 reads CASSPSNRGYEQYF. CDR3 DNA: TGCGCCAGCAGCCCCTCGAACCGGGGGTACGAGCAGTACTTC.

This clonotype was observed a handful of times. This may come from a read error, since a much larger clone is one base off. The chain links TRBV5-4 to TRBJ2-3, with TRBD2 matching over 14 bases. V lost 7 bases, J lost 2 bases, and 9 bases stayed unmatched. The CDR3 contains 17 residues. The V gene's germline CDR1 is SGHNT and CDR2 YYREEE (reference sequence). The CDR3 loop reads CASGQSGLAGVTDTQYF. In nucleotides, the CDR3 is TGTGCCAGCGGCCAATCGGGACTAGCGGGGGTCACAGATACGCAGTATTTT.

The chain links TRBV20-1 to TRBJ2-5, with D possibly matching TRBD2 (6 bases). Per germline, CDR1 DFQATT and CDR2 SNEGSKA (reference sequence). Trimming removed 0 bases from V and 0 bases from J, with 20 bases in between. The CDR3 sequence is 18 residues long. CDR3 sequence: CSARDPFSSAEDQETQYF. CDR3 bases: TGCAGTGCTAGAGACCCCTTTTCTAGCGCAGAGGACCAAGAGACCCAGTACTTC.

The V and J genes are TRBV24-1 and TRBJ2-1; possibly TRBD1 for D (5 bases). Germline V CDR1 and CDR2: KGHDR, SFDVKD. The CDR3 covers 15 residues. V shed 6 bases and J shed 4 bases, with 15 bases lying between them. The CDR3 sequence: CATSSARQGYNEQFF. The CDR3 DNA reads as TGTGCCACCAGTTCGGCACGGCAGGGTTACAATGAGCAGTTCTTC.

The genes are TRBV27 and TRBJ2-7; no firm D call. Trimming took off 6 bases at V and 6 bases at J, with 12 bases between the two ends. Germline V gene lookup returns CDR1 MNHEY and CDR2 SMNVEV (reference sequence). This CDR3 is 12 amino acids long. CDR3 residues: CASRTARTEQYF. CDR3 bases: TGTGCCAGCAGAACCGCACGGACCGAGCAGTACTTC.